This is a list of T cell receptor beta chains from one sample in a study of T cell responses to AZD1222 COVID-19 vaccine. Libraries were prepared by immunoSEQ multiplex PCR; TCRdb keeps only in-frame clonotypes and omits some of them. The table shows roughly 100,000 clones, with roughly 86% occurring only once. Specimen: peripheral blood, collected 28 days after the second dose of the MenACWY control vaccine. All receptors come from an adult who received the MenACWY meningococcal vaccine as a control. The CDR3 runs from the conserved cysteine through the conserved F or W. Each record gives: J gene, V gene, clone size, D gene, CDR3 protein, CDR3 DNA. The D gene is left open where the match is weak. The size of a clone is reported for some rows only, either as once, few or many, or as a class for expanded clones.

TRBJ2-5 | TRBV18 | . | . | CASSPQGEQQTQYF | TGTGCCAGCTCACCACAGGGTGAGCAACAGACCCAGTACTTC
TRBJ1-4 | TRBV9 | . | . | CASSPGEYEKLFF | TGTGCCAGCAGCCCGGGGGAGTATGAAAAACTGTTTTTT
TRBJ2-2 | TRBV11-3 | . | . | CASSLGASPGELFF | TGTGCCAGCAGCTTAGGGGCTAGCCCCGGGGAGCTGTTTTTT
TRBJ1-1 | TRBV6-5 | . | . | CASSPNTEAFF | TGTGCCAGCAGCCCCAACACTGAAGCTTTCTTT
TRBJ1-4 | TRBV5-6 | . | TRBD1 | CASSPGGQYGEKLFF | TGTGCCAGCAGCCCCGGGGGACAGTATGGTGAAAAACTGTTTTTT
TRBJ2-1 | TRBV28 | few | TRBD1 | CASGSPTGTGYEQFF | TGTGCCAGCGGGTCCCCGACCGGGACAGGGTATGAGCAGTTCTTC
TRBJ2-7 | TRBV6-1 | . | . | CASSEGRGRTYEQYF | TGTGCCAGCAGTGAGGGAAGGGGCAGGACCTACGAGCAGTACTTC
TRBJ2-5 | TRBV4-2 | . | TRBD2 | CASSLGTSGQETQYF | TGTGCCAGCAGCCTCGGGACTAGCGGGCAAGAGACCCAGTACTTC
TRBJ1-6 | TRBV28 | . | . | CASSFRNLPSPLHF | TGTGCCAGCAGTTTCCGGAACTTACCTTCACCCCTCCACTTT
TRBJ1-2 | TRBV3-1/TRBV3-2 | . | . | CASSLASSGYTF | TGTGCCAGCAGCCTCGCGAGCTCCGGCTACACCTTC
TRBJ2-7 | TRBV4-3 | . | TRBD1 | CASSQGGQGYEQYF | TGCGCCAGCAGCCAAGGAGGACAGGGCTACGAGCAGTACTTC
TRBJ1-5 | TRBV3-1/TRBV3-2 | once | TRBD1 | CASSRGDRDQPQHF | TGTGCCAGCAGCCGGGGGGACAGGGATCAGCCCCAGCATTTT
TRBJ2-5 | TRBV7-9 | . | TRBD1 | CASSLGQPGETQYF | TGTGCCAGCAGCCTGGGACAGCCGGGGGAGACCCAGTACTTC
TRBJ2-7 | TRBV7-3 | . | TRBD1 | CASSLGQGQEQYF | TGTGCCAGCAGCTTGGGACAGGGTCAAGAGCAGTACTTC
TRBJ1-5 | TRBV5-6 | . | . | CASSLNRNSNQPQHF | TGTGCCAGCAGCTTGAACAGAAATAGCAATCAGCCCCAGCATTTT
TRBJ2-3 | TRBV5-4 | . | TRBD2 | CASSQYGGVGDTQYF | TGTGCCAGCAGCCAGTACGGGGGGGTCGGTGATACGCAGTATTTT
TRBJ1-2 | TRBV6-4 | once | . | CASTSSDGYTF | TGTGCCAGCACCTCCAGTGACGGCTACACCTTC
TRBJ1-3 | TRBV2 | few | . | CASRQGANTIYF | TGTGCCAGCAGGCAGGGTGCAAACACCATATATTTT
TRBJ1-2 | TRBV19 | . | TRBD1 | CASRPGQGSYGYTF | TGTGCCAGTAGGCCGGGACAGGGGTCCTATGGCTACACCTTC
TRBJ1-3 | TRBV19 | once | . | CASSIAGSSGNTIYF | TGTGCCAGTAGTATAGCTGGAAGCTCTGGAAACACCATATATTTT
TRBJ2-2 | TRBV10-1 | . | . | CASSESGTNTGELFF | TGCGCCAGCAGTGAGTCCGGGACGAACACCGGGGAGCTGTTTTTT
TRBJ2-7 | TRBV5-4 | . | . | CASSQPQGYEQYF | TGTGCCAGCAGCCAACCACAGGGATACGAGCAGTACTTC
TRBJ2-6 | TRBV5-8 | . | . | CASSTGTFTSGANVLTF | TGTGCCAGCAGCACTGGGACTTTCACCTCTGGGGCCAACGTCCTGACTTTC
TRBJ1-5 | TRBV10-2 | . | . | CASSWLGLGNQPQHF | TGCGCCAGCAGTTGGTTAGGGCTGGGCAATCAGCCCCAGCATTTT
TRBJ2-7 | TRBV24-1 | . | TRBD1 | CATSDSGTGGPYEQYF | TGTGCCACCAGTGACTCTGGGACAGGCGGCCCCTACGAGCAGTACTTC
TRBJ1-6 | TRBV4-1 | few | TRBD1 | CASSHDRNRGRSRPLHF | TGCGCCAGCAGCCATGACCGAAACAGGGGGCGGAGTAGACCCCTCCACTTT
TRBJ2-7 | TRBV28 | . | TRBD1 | CASSSTTSGTGSDEQYF | TGTGCCAGCAGTTCCACCACCTCCGGGACAGGGAGCGACGAGCAGTACTTC